What follows are 3 T cell receptor beta chains derived from one specimen sequenced in a study of blood T cell repertoires in COVID-19. Only in-frame clones appear in the TCRdb table, and some are missing; sequencing was by immunoSEQ multiplex PCR. The data hold roughly 400,000 clones, with 80% to 95% observed a single time. The sequenced sample was PBMCs or T cells enriched from blood (not recorded which). The receptor set was obtained from a man between 18 and 29 years old who had recovered from COVID-19.

The J gene is TRBJ1-5, the V gene TRBV5-1, with D unclear. The germline V gene has CDR1 SGHRS and CDR2 YFSETQ. V lost 0 bases and J lost 5, with 9 bases in between. This CDR3 has 14 residues. The CDR3 DNA is TGCGCCAGCAGCTTGGGGCTCTCAGATCAGCCCCAGCATTTT. This gives the protein CASSLGLSDQPQHF.

V and J are TRBV12-3 or TRBV12-4 and TRBJ2-5; the D gene is possibly TRBD2 (6 bases). The CDR3 is 13 amino acids. The ends were cut back, 6 bases at V and 4 bases at J, with 12 bases in the middle. CDR3 DNA sequence: TGTGCCAGCAGCCCGTCGGGGGTAGAGACCCAGTACTTC. Its protein product is CASSPSGVETQYF.

On this clone itself: Other DNA sequences in this specimen translate into the identical CDR3. V is TRBV5-6 and J is TRBJ1-1; 8 bases fit TRBD1. The ends lost 0 bases at V and 0 bases at J; junction bases unmatched: 1. The CDR3 contains 15 residues. Germline V gene data show CDR1 as SGHDT and CDR2 as YYEEEE. CDR3 DNA: TGTGCCAGCAGCTTGGGACAGGGGATGAACACTGAAGCTTTCTTT. Amino acid sequence: CASSLGQGMNTEAFF. The variable domain in full, completed from reference TRBV5-6 and TRBJ1-1, reads DAGVTQSPTHLIKTRGQQVTLRCSPKSGHDTVSWYQQALGQGPQFIFQYYEEEERQRGNFPDRFSGHQFPNYSSELNVNALLLGDSALYLCASSLGQGMNTEAFFGQGTRLTVV.